This section outlines one T cell receptor (beta chain) sequence together with its context. Its binding antigen is unknown. The sample holds no much larger clone one base away, and base qualities are not on file. These data are taken from a study of blood T cell repertoires in COVID-19 (dated by TCRdb to the early 2020s). A note on the overall study: The collaborator samples originated in the United States, Italy and Spain and spanned the acute and convalescent phases of COVID-19. Deeply sampled blood TCRbeta repertoires from subjects exposed to, actively infected with, or recovered from COVID-19 were included in the dataset. HLA class I and class II types, where available, came from metadata supplied by the sample provider rather than from assay-based typing. The prospective study material was composed of cDNA or gDNA derived from T cells, B-cell-depleted T cells, or PBMCs. Samples came from the ongoing ImmuneRACE study (first 160 participants) plus 1,254 subjects from 6 global collaborators. A de-identified subject ID, COVID-19 status, age in years and sex were almost always included in the sample metadata. The repertoires were released in a freely available public database meant as a resource for research on the immune response to SARS-CoV-2. Study-level results and caveats: The quantity of clinical and demographic metadata differed by source and by participant and was supplied without curation.

TCRbeta CDR3 regions were amplified from genomic DNA using the immunoSEQ Assay, a bias-controlled multiplex PCR. The authors processed their data as follows. The number of nucleated cells in each sample was estimated from the amplification of reference gene primers within the assay. To quantify the absolute abundance of each unique TCRbeta CDR3 rearrangement, sequence reads were collapsed and filtered. For each sample, productive Simpson clonality was calculated as the square root of Simpson's diversity index across productive rearrangements. TCRdb carries this immuneACCESS record with in-frame sequences only. Its versions omit some clonotypes, under half of them owing to an unresolved V gene in the studies checked, with the rest unexplained. V and J calls and clone size are as listed in that table; D and trimming were resolved from the DNA. The sample table lists over 35,000 clones, around 80% of them with a count of one. About 30% of the sample is in the top ten clones.

The collaborating institutions used their own protocols to collect whole blood in K2EDTA tubes. Collaborator samples were shipped for TCRbeta analysis as frozen whole blood, isolated PBMCs, or DNA extracted from either sample type. Based on the germline V gene, the CDR1 and CDR2 sequences are MNHNS and SASEGT. V trim: 3 bases; J trim: 5 bases; unmatched bases: 2. CDR3 length: 13 amino acids, cysteine to phenylalanine. The entry retains the CDR3 DNA only, 39 bases that are in frame from base 1. The sample taken for sequencing was peripheral blood. The V and J genes are TRBV6-1 and TRBJ2-5; 8 central bases correspond to TRBD1. The TCR comes from a man between 60 and 75 years old with acute or convalescent COVID-19. The DNA reads as follows: TGTGCCAGCAGTGATGACAGGGGCGAGACCCAGTACTTC. Its coded protein is CASSDDRGETQYF.